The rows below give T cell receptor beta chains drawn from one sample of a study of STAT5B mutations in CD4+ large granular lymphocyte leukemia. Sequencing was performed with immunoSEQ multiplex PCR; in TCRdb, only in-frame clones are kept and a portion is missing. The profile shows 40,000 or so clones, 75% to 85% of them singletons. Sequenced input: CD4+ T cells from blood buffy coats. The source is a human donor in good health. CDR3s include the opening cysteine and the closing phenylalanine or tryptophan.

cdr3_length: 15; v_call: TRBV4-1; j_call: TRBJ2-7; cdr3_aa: CASSQASTDAYEQYF
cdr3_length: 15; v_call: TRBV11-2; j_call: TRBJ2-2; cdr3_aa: CASKFWGQNTGELFF
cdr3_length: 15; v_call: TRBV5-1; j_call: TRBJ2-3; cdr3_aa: CASSTAFSGTDTQYF
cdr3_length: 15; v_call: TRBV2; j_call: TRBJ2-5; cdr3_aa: CASRGQGAPMETQYF
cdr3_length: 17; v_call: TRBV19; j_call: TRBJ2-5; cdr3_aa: CASSLGGFSGPQETQYF
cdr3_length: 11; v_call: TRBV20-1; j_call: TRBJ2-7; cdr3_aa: CSARFAYEQYF
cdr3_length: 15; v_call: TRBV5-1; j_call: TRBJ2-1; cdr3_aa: CASSFSSSSYNEQFF
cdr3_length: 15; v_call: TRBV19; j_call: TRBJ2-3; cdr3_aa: CASSPGLADSDTQYF
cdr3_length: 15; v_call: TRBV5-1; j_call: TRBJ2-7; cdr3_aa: CASSLSGRSDGEQYF
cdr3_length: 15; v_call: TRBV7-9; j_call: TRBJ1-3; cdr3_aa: CASSFEGAAGNTIYF
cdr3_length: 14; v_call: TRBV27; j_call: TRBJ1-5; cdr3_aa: CASSLSGVNQPQHF
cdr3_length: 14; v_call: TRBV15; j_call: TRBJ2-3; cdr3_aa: CATSRDDRSDTQYF
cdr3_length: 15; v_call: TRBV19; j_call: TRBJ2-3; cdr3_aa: CASSRAGSAVDTQYF
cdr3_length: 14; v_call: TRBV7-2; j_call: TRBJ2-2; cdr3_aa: CASSRRDLTGELFF
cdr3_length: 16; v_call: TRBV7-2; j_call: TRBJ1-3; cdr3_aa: CASSLGRDSSGNTIYF
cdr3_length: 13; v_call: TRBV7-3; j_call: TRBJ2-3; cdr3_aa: CASSRDVAGTQYF
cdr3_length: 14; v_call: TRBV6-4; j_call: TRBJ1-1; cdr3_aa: CASSAGGLNTEAFF
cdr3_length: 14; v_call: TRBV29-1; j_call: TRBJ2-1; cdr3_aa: CSVEIRGTYNEQFF
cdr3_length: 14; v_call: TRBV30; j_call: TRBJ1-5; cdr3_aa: CAWSVGARNQPQHF
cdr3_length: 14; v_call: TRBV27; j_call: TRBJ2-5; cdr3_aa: CASSSVLAGETQYF
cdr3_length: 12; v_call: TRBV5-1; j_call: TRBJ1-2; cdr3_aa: CASSPEAYGYTF
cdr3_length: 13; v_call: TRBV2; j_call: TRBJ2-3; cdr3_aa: CASSSGSTDTQYF
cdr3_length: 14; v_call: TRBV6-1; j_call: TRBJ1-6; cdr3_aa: CASSEGQASSPLHF
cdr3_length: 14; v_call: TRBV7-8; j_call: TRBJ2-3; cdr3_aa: CASSLWAGVDTQYF
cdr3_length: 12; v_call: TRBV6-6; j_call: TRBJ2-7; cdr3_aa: CASSGGAHEQYF
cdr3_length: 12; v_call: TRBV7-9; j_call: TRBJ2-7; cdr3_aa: CASSLAQTEQYF
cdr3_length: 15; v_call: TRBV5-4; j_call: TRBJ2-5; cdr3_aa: CASSYSASPQETQYF
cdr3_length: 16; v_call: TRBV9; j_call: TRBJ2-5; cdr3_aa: CASSVVGGGTSETQYF
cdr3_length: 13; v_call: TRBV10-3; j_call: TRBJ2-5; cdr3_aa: CAISREGRETQYF
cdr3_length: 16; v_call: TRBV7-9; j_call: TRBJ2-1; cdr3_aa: CASSPPGSSVYNEQFF
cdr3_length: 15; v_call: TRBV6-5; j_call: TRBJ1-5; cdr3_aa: CASSYSGNSNQPQHF
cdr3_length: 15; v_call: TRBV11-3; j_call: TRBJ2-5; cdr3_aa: CASSRAGGQQETQYF
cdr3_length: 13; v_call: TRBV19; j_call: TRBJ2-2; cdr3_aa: CASSISASGELFF
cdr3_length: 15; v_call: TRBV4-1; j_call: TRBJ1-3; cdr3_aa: CASSQSFSEGNTIYF
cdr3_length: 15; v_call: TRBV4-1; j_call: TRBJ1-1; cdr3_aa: CASSQEPGAGTEAFF
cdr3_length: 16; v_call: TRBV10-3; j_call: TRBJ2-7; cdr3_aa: CAISEVAGDRAYEQYF
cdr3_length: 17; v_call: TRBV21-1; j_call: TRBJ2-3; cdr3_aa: CASSPLGLASPTDTQYF
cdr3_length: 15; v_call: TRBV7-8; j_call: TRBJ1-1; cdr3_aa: CASSPRYPGEAEAFF
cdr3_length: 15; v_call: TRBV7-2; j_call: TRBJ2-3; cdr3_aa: CASSWTSGSEDTQYF
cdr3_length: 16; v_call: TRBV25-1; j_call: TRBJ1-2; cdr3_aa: CASSATEGRRSYGYTF
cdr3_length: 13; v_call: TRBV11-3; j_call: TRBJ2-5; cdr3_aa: CASSLQSQETQYF
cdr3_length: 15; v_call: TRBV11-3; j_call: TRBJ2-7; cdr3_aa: CASSLDPGTVGEQYF
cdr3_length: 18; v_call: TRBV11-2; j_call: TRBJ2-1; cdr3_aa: CASSLDLTGGAAYNEQFF
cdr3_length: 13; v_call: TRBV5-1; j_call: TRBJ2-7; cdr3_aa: CASSLSASGMQYF
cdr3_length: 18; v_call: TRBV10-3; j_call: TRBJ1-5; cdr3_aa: CAIALTGTGGKSNQPQHF
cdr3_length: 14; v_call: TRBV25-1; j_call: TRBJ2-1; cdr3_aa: CASSESGGPNEQFF
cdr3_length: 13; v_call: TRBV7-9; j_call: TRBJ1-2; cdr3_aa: CASSLAGGSGYTF
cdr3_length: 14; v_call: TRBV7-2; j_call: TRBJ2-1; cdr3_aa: CASSLFTADNEQFF
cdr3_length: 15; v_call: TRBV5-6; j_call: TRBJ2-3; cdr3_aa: CASSLSGGAADTQYF
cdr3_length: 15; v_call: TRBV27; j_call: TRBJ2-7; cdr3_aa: CASSFRETGNYEQYF
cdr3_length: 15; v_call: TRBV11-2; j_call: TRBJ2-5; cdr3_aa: CASSSDPGQYETQYF
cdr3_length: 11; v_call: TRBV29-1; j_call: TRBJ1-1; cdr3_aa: CSVEGARGTFF
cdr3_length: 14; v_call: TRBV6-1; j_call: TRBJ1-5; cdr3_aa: CASTQWGEGQPQHF